This T cell receptor (beta chain) came from a study of OX40 agonist ivuxolimab in advanced cancers. Some background on the complete study: Ivuxolimab was a fully human IgG2 agonistic monoclonal antibody targeting the costimulatory receptor OX40 (CD134). Intravenous ivuxolimab was administered to patients every 2 weeks at six dose levels: 0.01, 0.1, 0.3, 1.5, 3 and 10 mg/kg. Of the 52 patients in dose escalation, some 20 had hepatocellular carcinoma, about 15 had melanoma, 9 had renal cell carcinoma and 9 had head and neck cancer. The dose-escalation cohort was roughly 87% male with a mean age of about 60 years, ranging from roughly 23 to 90. Prior anti-PD-1, anti-PD-L1 or anti-CTLA-4 therapy was permitted, and checkpoint inhibitors had been received by about 37% of dose-escalation patients. Partial responses were achieved by three dose-escalation patients, of whom one had hepatocellular carcinoma and two had cutaneous melanoma. Peripheral TCRbeta sequencing was intended to test whether TCR sequence diversity was altered and clonal T-cell expansion was caused by ivuxolimab. The paper describes the monotherapy dose-escalation part (N of about 52 patients) of the phase I trial of ivuxolimab.

The investigation overall reported the following: In the 0.1-3.0 mg/kg groups, partial responders had among the lowest normalized peripheral clonal expansion, particularly in CD8+ T cells. After ivuxolimab, CD8+ T cells had more expanded clones than CD4+ T cells on average. Clonal expansion of both CD4+ and CD8+ blood T cells was observed from baseline to week 6 at doses 0.1 to 3.0 mg/kg. Low levels of normalized T-cell clonal expansion were also shown by some nonresponding patients. Antigen specificity was not determined for the clonally expanded peripheral T cells.

For sequencing of the TCRbeta CDR3 region, genomic DNA was extracted from the sorted cells. The immunoSEQ Assay was used to sequence the TCRbeta CDR3 regions. TCRdb took this table from immuneACCESS and kept in-frame rearrangements with V and J called. Such tables lack part of the clones; where checked against another copy, unresolved V genes explain under half of the gap, and the rest is unexplained. This sample holds fewer than 20,000 clones; roughly 80% were observed only once. The ten largest clonotypes hold roughly 3.8% of the sample. The trial excluded patients who had a history of autoimmune disease or were on systemic immunosuppression. Peripheral blood for TCR sequencing was drawn from every dose cohort at baseline, at cycle 4 day 1 and at cycle 7 day 1. Samples came from an open-label, multicenter, first-in-human phase I dose-escalation trial of ivuxolimab. Adults with locally advanced or metastatic melanoma, renal cell, hepatocellular, or head and neck squamous cell carcinoma were enrolled in the trial. Before TCR sequencing, CD4+ T cells and CD8+ T cells were sorted from peripheral blood as separate populations.

This clone was seen a single time. What antigen it recognizes has not been identified. The record has no base qualities; no much larger clone is one base away. V drops 5 bases and J drops 5 bases, leaving 12 bases in between. CDR1 and CDR2, per the germline V gene (reference sequence), are SEHNR and FQNEAQ. The CDR3 sequence holds 14 residues, the cysteine and phenylalanine included. CDR3 DNA only is kept here, 42 bases in frame from base 1. The input for sequencing was CD4+ or CD8+ T cells sorted from blood, taken in a trial of the OX40 agonist ivuxolimab. The chain uses TRBV7-9 and TRBJ2-2; the best D guess is TRBD2, with 6 bases matching. The receptor was isolated from an adult with an advanced solid tumor such as melanoma, head and neck, liver or kidney cancer. The nucleotide sequence reads TGTGCCAGCAGCACGGGAGTTGAAACCGGGGAGCTGTTTTTT. This yields the protein CASSTGVETGELFF.